This record looks at one T cell receptor (beta chain) sequence and its context. The repertoire was sequenced with immunoSEQ multiplex PCR; TCRdb's copy has only in-frame clones and lacks some. The sample contains around 260,000 clones, around 85% of which appear only once. The data originate from a study of blood T cell repertoires in COVID-19. Study-wide context: Sites in the United States, Italy and Spain provided acute and convalescent COVID-19 samples. T cells, B-cell-depleted T cells, or PBMCs supplied cDNA or gDNA.

This CDR3 is built from 16 residues. Patients in Seattle were enrolled during active infection, then followed longitudinally. The chain recombines TRBV21-1 with TRBJ1-4; TRBD1, the table's D call, lacks a check against the DNA. TRBV21-1 is deemed a pseudogene. Sequenced input: peripheral blood. The clonotype comes from a human donor with COVID-19, enrolled during active disease. The donor label of this sample is uncertain. CDR3 protein: CASSKPRDSRNEKLFF. The CDR3 DNA reads as TGTGCCAGCAGCAAACCAAGGGACAGCCGTAATGAAAAACTGTTTTTT.